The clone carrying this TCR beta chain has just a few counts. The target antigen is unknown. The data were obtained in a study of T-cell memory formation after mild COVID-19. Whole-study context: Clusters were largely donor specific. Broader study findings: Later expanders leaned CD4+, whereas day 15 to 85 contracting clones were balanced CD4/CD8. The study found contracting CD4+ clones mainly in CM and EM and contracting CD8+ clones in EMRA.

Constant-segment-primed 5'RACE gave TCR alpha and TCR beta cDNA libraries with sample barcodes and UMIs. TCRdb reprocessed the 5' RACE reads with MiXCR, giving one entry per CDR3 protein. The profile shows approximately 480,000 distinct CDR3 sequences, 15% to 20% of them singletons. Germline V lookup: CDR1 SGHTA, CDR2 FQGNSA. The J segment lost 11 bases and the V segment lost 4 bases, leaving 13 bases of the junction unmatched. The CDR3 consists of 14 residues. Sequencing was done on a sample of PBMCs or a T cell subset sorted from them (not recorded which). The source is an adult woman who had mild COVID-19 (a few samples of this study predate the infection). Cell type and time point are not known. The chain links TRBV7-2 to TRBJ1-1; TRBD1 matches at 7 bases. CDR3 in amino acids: CASSSGGATGEAFF. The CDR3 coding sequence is TGTGCCAGCAGCTCAGGGGGGGCTACAGGGGAGGCTTTCTTT.